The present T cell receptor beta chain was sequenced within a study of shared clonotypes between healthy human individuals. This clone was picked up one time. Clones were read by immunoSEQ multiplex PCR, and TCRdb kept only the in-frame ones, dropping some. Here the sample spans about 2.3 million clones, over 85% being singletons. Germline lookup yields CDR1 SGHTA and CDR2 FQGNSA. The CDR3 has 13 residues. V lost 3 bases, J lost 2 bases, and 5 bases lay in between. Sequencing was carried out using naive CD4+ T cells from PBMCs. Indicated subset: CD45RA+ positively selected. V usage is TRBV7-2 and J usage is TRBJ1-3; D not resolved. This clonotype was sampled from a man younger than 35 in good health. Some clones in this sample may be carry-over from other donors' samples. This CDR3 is CASSFRPGNTIYF. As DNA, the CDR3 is TGTGCCAGCAGCTTCAGGCCTGGAAACACCATATATTTT.